This TCR beta chain came from a study of blood T cell repertoires in COVID-19. Study at large: Material from acute and convalescent COVID-19 was sourced from the United States, Italy and Spain. The analysed material was cDNA or gDNA that came from T cells, B-cell-depleted T cells, or PBMCs.

Source study methods: Reference gene primer amplification gave nucleated cell count estimates. Some clones are missing from TCRdb's copy, which holds only in-frame ones; the method was immunoSEQ multiplex PCR. From that table come the V and J calls and clone size; the DNA was used to work out D and trimming. The repertoire holds 200,000 to 250,000 clones, with about nine tenths as singletons. The germline V gene has CDR1 SNHLY and CDR2 FYNNEI. V lost 3 bases, J lost 6 bases, and 1 base stayed unmatched. The CDR3 runs 13 residues. The material sequenced was peripheral blood. This chain uses TRBV2 with TRBJ2-1, with 8 positions matching TRBD2. This TCR came from a woman between 35 and 50 years old with acute or convalescent COVID-19. The CDR3: CASSEGTSNEQFF. The CDR3, as DNA: TGTGCCAGCAGTGAGGGGACTAGCAATGAGCAGTTCTTC.